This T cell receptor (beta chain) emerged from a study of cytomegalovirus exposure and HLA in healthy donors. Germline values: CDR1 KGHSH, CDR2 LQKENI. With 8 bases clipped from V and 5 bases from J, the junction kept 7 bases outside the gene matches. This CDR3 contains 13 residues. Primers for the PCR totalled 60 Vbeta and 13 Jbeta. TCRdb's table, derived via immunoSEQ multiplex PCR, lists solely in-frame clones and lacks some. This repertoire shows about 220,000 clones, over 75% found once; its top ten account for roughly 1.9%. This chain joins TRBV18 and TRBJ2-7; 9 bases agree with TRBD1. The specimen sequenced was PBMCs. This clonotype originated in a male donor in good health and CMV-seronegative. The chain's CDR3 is CASQGQGVHEQYF. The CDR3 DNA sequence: TGTGCCAGCCAGGGACAGGGTGTCCACGAGCAGTACTTC.